Sequencing of this T cell receptor beta chain was carried out in a study of shared clonotypes between healthy human individuals (dated by TCRdb to the early 2020s). Regarding the research as a whole: The cohort comprised a couple of women and a few men aged 18 to 49 years. To increase sequencing depth and limit assay-specific biases, different laboratories used diverse techniques to prepare libraries and sequence TCR repertoires. Between about 0.94 and 8.9 billion PBMCs per donor were obtained by leukapheresis. To estimate repertoire size and how much clonotype sharing occurs between individuals, the study deeply sequenced the blood TCR repertoires of five healthy adults. For each donor, CD4 naive and CD4 memory were each given three plates, CD8 naive was given two plates, and CD8 memory was given one plate.

The table lists this clone with a count of one. The antigen it binds to is not known. No qualities accompany the bases; no much larger clone lies one base away. The sample carries other DNA sequences with the same CDR3. Trimming takes 2 bases from V and 2 bases from J, and the germline ends sit 6 bases apart. Reading from cysteine to phenylalanine, the CDR3 counts 13 amino acids. The read is trimmed to its CDR3 DNA, 39 bases read in frame from base 1. CDR1 and CDR2, looked up from the germline V gene, are SNHLY and FYNNEI. Study-wide findings and limitations: Based on pairwise subsampling, the degree of clonotype sharing among donors was expected to be affected by sequencing depth. About 5% of naive CD4, around 3.5% of naive CD8, approximately 2.2% of memory CD4, and less than 0.45% of memory CD8 clonotypes were shared across several donors. Sampling was restricted to blood, and TCR repertoires in tissue are likely to differ from TCR repertoires in blood. Even with the large sequencing depth, rarefaction of the sorted-subset datasets indicated that sequencing was incomplete. The small number of donors limited the genetic and exposure-history diversity represented. Higher generation probabilities were observed for clonotypes shared by all four sorted-subset donors than for non-shared clonotypes. Naive subsets generally had larger estimated clonotype richness than memory subsets did.

Using the deep immunoSEQ assay, TCR CDR3 regions were amplified from genomic DNA by multiplex PCR. For each cell subset, the extracted genomic DNA was distributed evenly across all wells of several immunoSEQ 96-well plates, and each plate served as one replicate. For sorted subsets, each replicate PCR was loaded with 150 to 250 ng genomic DNA, equivalent to some 27,000 T cell genomes. The purified libraries were quantified using a Qubit 3.0 fluorometer, sized with a Bioanalyzer 2100, and then quantified again using the KAPA Library Quantification kit. A separate single-read 150-cycle Illumina NextSeq 550 flow cell was used to sequence each immunoSEQ 96-well plate. Regarding the original processing steps: Because only junctional sequences without quality scores were contained in the immunoSEQ output, filtering matching that applied to full-length reads could not be performed. Sequences were annotated with PyIR, a Python wrapper for IgBLAST v1.9, using IMGT germline references to assign V/J genes and CDR3. Any read was removed if the V/J assignment was weak (E-value above 1e-6), the CDR3 was missing, or the read contained stop codons, out-of-frame junctions, or ambiguous translated residues. A V3J clonotype was defined by an identical inferred V gene, J gene, and CDR3 amino acid sequence. The percentage overlap between two repertoires was calculated by dividing the number of shared unique clonotypes by the size of the smaller repertoire. Richness of each repertoire was evaluated using RTK rarefaction, the Chao1 estimator, and Recon v2.1 estimates of unobserved clonotypes. OLGA was used to compute generation probabilities for all TCRbeta clonotypes that the gDNA method yielded from a handful of donors. In its TCRdb copy, this immuneACCESS table keeps in-frame sequences only and misses some clones. Where compared with another copy, unresolved V genes explain less than half of these, and the others have no known cause. Clone size and V and J calls were adopted from that table, with D and trimming inferred from the DNA. The sample has some 2 million clones on record, 95% of them singletons. The top ten clonotypes cover 0.13% of the sample.

Donors were healthy HIV-negative adults with no recently reported acute infections or vaccinations. Every donor was a Caucasian adult living in Nashville, Tennessee, USA. CD4+ T cells were enriched by magnetic negative selection; naive cells were then positively selected on CD45RA, and the negative fraction formed the memory subset. Blood was collected by leukapheresis, and PBMCs were isolated by Ficoll-Histopaque density gradient centrifugation and then cryopreserved in liquid nitrogen vapor phase. Analytical flow cytometry was used to check the purity and quantity of every magnetically sorted T cell population. Each sorted fraction had its genomic DNA isolated and then quantified by UV absorbance on a Nanodrop 2000c.

This clonotype was sampled from a man aged 18-30 years in good health. The rearranged segments are TRBV2 and TRBJ1-1, with no confidently assigned D gene. Sequenced sample: naive CD4+ T cells sorted from blood. The cell subset or site label on this specimen signifies: CD45RA+ positively selected. The CDR3 is CASSERGNTEAFF. DNA sequence: TGTGCCAGCAGTGAACGGGGTAACACTGAAGCTTTCTTT.